This TCR beta chain was documented in a study of control samples from healthy donors and cancer patients. TCRdb keeps only in-frame clones here, not all; method: immunoSEQ multiplex PCR. The repertoire has 90,000 to 150,000 clones, 70% to 90% of them found once; the top ten carry about 3.2%. CDR3 length: 15 residues. CDR1 is MNHEY, CDR2 SVGAGI, per germline. After removal of 5 bases from V and 3 bases from J, the junction contained 6 bases not matched to a gene. The receptor comes from a middle-aged man in good health. The chain has TRBV6-5 and TRBJ1-1; 10 positions match TRBD1. The sample comprised blood. The CDR3 is CASSLTGGGYTEAFF. In DNA form, the CDR3 reads TGTGCCAGCAGTCTGACAGGGGGCGGGTACACTGAAGCTTTCTTT.